This section outlines one TCR beta chain sequence together with its context. These data are taken from a study of sequential checkpoint blockade in melanoma. Study details: Randomization was 1:1 between first-line nivolumab→ipilimumab and ipilimumab→nivolumab. After both sequences, patients received maintenance nivolumab.

Stated treatment: randomized to nivolumab then ipilimumab (arm A) or the reverse (arm B). Sorted cells were live CD3+CD8+, lacking CD19 and CD56, from PBMCs. The repertoire was sequenced with immunoSEQ multiplex PCR; TCRdb's copy has only in-frame clones and lacks some. Here the sample spans about 12,000 clones, approximately 80% being singletons. Trimming took off 6 bases at V and 2 bases at J, with 8 bases between the two ends. The CDR3 totals 12 residues. The germline CDR1 and CDR2 sequences are MNHEY and SMNVEV (reference sequence). The rearrangement links TRBV27 to TRBJ2-7; weak D call: TRBD2 (5 bases). Here the sequenced sample was CD8+ T cells sorted from blood (inferred from file names), taken from a patient given nivolumab and ipilimumab in sequence. The sequence was obtained from a human donor with melanoma. This CDR3 is CASSSGTYEQYF. The CDR3 DNA is TGTGCCAGCAGCTCGGGGACCTACGAGCAGTACTTC.